The clone carrying this T cell receptor (beta chain) was detected a few times. Germline CDR1 reads MNHGY; CDR2 reads SAAAGT. This CDR3 is 14 amino acids long. With V trimmed by 3 bases and J by 8 bases, 7 bases remained unmatched. The sample belongs to a study of sequential checkpoint blockade in melanoma. The overall study: Randomization was 1:1 between first-line nivolumab→ipilimumab and ipilimumab→nivolumab. About 90 pretreatment tumor DNA samples were TCRβ immunosequenced. Both treatment sequences were followed by maintenance nivolumab.

As to treatment: randomized to nivolumab then ipilimumab (arm A) or the reverse (arm B). Measured with immunoSEQ multiplex PCR; TCRdb has only the in-frame clones, and not every one. The sample lists 4,500 to 6,500 clones; around 21% were seen once. The chain recombines TRBV6-8 with TRBJ2-1, with TRBD2 matching 7 bases. Sequences were derived from tumor tissue (inferred from file names), sampled from a patient given nivolumab and ipilimumab in sequence. This clonotype was obtained from a human donor with melanoma. CDR3 protein: CASSYGGRVDEQFF. The CDR3 bases are TGTGCCAGCAGTTATGGTGGGAGGGTCGATGAGCAGTTCTTC.